This T cell receptor (beta chain) stems from a study of blood T cell repertoires in COVID-19. Study context: The samples span acute and convalescent COVID-19 from the United States, Italy and Spain. PBMCs, B-cell-depleted T cells, or T cells provided the cDNA or gDNA that made up the material.

Germline V gene data show CDR1 as MNHNY and CDR2 as SVGAGI (reference sequence). The CDR3 spans 14 residues. V gave up 11 bases and J gave up 5 bases; unmatched junction bases: 12. Original handling: It was from reference gene primer amplification that nucleated cell counts were estimated. Repertoires were generated with immunoSEQ multiplex PCR, while TCRdb's copy carries only in-frame clones and drops some. From that table come the V and J calls and clone size; the DNA was used to work out D and trimming. The table has roughly 80,000 clones, approximately 78% seen once. The sample comprised peripheral blood. The sequence was collected from a human donor in a cohort sampled during active COVID-19. The chain couples TRBV6-6 to TRBJ2-3; 8 bases align to TRBD2. As DNA, the CDR3 is TGTGCCCACGGGGGGGGCGGTTCGGGAGATACGCAGTATTTT. Translated, it gives CAHGGGGSGDTQYF.